The T cell receptor (beta chain) under discussion was sequenced for a study of a mutant IDH1 vaccine in newly diagnosed glioma. Study details: The sex distribution of treated patients was roughly 62% male and about 38% female, with a mean age of 40.4 years. General observations from the study: With respect to changes in top peripheral T cell clonotypes, pseudoprogression seemed unrelated.

As for time point: baseline, week 1 (first vaccination visit). Sample treatment: pre-vaccination baseline after standard-of-care therapy. In every donor, the tumor was a new WHO grade 3 or 4 IDH1-mutant, ATRX-lost astrocytoma. The data were produced by immunoSEQ multiplex PCR, yet TCRdb's version contains in-frame clones alone and is incomplete. The data contain tens of thousands of clones, more than 60% of them singletons. CDR1 and CDR2 (germline): MGHRA, YSYEKL. The CDR3 covers 15 residues. The trim removed 1 base at V and 6 bases at J, leaving 5 bases unmatched. This clone was recorded only once. The antigen is not known.

The sample was PBMCs, taken from a glioma patient treated with radiotherapy, temozolomide or both. The chain combines TRBV4-1 with TRBJ2-1, with TRBD2 matching 8 bases. This clonotype originated in a woman aged 40 to 50 with glioma. CDR3 bases: TGCGCCAGCAGCCAAGGGGCGGGGGGCTTCAATGAGCAGTTCTTC. Its translation: CASSQGAGGFNEQFF.